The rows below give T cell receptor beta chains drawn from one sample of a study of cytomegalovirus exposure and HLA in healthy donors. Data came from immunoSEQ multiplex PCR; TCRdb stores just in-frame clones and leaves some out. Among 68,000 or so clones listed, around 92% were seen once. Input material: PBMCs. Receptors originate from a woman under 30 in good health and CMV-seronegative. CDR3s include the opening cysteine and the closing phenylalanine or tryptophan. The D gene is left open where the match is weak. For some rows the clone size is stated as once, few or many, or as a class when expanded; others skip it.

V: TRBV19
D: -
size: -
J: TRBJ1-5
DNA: TGTGCCAGTAGTATGCTGTCTGGGGCAGAGCCCCAGCATTTT
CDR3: CASSMLSGAEPQHF

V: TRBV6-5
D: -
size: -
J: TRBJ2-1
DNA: TGTGCCAGCAGTTACTCAACAGGGTCCTACAATGAGCAGTTCTTC
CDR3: CASSYSTGSYNEQFF

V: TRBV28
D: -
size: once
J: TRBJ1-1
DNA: TGTGCCAGCAGTTTATGGGCCGAAGCTTTCTTT
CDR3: CASSLWAEAFF

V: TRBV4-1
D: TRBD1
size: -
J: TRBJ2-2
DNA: TGCGCCAGCAGCCAAGGTTGGGGACAGGGAAACACCGGGGAGCTGTTTTTT
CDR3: CASSQGWGQGNTGELFF

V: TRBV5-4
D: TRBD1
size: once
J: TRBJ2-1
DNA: TGTGCCAGCAGCGCCTGGACAGGCCCATCCTACAATGAGCAGTTCTTC
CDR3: CASSAWTGPSYNEQFF

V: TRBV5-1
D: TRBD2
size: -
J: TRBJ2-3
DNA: TGCGCCAGCAGTGGGGCGGGAGTTCGCACAGATACGCAGTATTTT
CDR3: CASSGAGVRTDTQYF

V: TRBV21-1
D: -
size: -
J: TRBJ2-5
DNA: TGTGCCAGCAGAAGGACTAGAGGGGAGACCCAGTACTTC
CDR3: CASRRTRGETQYF

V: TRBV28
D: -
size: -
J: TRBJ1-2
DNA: TGTGCCAGCAGCCCACACACAGGAGTTTATGGCTACACCTTC
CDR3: CASSPHTGVYGYTF

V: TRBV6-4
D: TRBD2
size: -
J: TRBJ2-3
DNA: TGTGCCAGCAGCCCAGCGGGAGGGTCCGGGGATACGCAGTATTTT
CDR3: CASSPAGGSGDTQYF

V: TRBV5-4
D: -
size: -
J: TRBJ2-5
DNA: TGTGCCAGCAGCTTGGGATTAGCCCAAGAGACCCAGTACTTC
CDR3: CASSLGLAQETQYF

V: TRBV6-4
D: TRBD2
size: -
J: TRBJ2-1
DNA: TGTGCCAGCAGTCCGCGACTAGCGGGAGTAAGCAATGAGCAGTTCTTC
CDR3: CASSPRLAGVSNEQFF

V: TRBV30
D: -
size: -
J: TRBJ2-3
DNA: TGTGCCTGGAGTGTCCTGGGCGGGGCTAGCACAGATACGCAGTATTTT
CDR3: CAWSVLGGASTDTQYF

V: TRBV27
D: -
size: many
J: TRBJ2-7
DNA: TGTGCCAGCAGTTTATCGGGCGGGCCCCTCGATTACGAGCAGTACTTC
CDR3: CASSLSGGPLDYEQYF

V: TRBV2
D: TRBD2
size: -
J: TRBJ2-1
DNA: TGTGCCAGCAGTGCGACTAGCGGGATCTACAATGAGCAGTTCTTC
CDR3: CASSATSGIYNEQFF

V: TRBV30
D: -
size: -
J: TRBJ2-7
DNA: TGTGCCTGGAGTGGGAGGACGGCTAGCTCCTACGAGCAGTACTTC
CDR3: CAWSGRTASSYEQYF

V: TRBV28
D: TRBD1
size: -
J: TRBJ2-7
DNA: TGTGCCAGCAGATCGGGACAGGGGGCACGGGAGCAGTACTTC
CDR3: CASRSGQGAREQYF

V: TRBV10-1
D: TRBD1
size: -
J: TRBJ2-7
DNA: TGCGCCGCACCGGGACAGGGGGCCTCCTACGAGCAGTACTTC
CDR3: CAAPGQGASYEQYF

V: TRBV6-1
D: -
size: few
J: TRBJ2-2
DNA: TGTGCCAGCAGTGATCGCCAGGGAAGCACCGGGGAGCTGTTTTTT
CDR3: CASSDRQGSTGELFF

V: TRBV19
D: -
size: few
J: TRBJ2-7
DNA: TGTGCCAGTAGCCCCCGGCAGGGGATGTTCTACGAGCAGTACTTC
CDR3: CASSPRQGMFYEQYF

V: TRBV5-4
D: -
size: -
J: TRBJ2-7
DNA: TGTGCCAGCAGCGTTACCTCGAACAGCAGAAGCGAGCAGTACTTC
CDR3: CASSVTSNSRSEQYF

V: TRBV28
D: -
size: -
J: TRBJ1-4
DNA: TGTGCCAGCAGTTCCCCCCTAGGAGCCAATGAAAAACTGTTTTTT
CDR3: CASSSPLGANEKLFF

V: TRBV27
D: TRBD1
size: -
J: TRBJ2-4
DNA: TGTGCCAGCAGATCCGACACAGGACAGGGTAGAGGGGGAACCAAAAACATTCAGTACTTC
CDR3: CASRSDTGQGRGGTKNIQYF

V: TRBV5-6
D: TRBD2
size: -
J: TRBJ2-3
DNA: TGTGCCAGCAGCATCAGAAGGACTAGCGGGAGCACAGATACGCAGTATTTT
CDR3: CASSIRRTSGSTDTQYF

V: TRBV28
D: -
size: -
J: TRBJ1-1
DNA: TGTGCCAGCAGTTTGGAGGTTGCTGAAGCTTTCTTT
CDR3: CASSLEVAEAFF

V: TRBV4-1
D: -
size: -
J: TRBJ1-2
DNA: TGCGCCAGCAGCCAACAGGAGGGCTATGGCTACACCTTC
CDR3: CASSQQEGYGYTF

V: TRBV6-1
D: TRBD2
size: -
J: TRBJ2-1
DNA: TGTGCCAGCAGTGACGCCCGGCGGCGGGGGGGCCGGAATGAGCAGTTCTTC
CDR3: CASSDARRRGGRNEQFF

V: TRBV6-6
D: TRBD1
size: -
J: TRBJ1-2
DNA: TGTGCCAGCGCCGGGACAGAGTATGGCTACACCTTC
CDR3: CASAGTEYGYTF

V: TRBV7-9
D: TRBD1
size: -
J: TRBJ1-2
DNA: TGTGCCAGCAGCGAGGGACAGGTAGGGGGAGATGGCTACACCTTC
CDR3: CASSEGQVGGDGYTF

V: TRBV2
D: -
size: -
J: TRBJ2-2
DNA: TGTGCCAGCGAGGCGCCGAACACCGGGGAGCTGTTTTTT
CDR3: CASEAPNTGELFF

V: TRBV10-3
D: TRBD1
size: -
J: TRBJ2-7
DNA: TGTGCCACGACAGGGGGCGCTGGATACGAGCAGTACTTC
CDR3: CATTGGAGYEQYF